This T cell receptor beta chain was captured by sequencing in a study of vaccination effects on CD4 cells after COVID-19. Study background: Sampling occurred a median 72 days post second dose, range 14 to 241.

The ViraFEST assay expanded antigen-specific CD4+ T cells with viral peptide pools before sequencing. The authors isolated CD4+ T cells after roughly eleven days of culture. Everyone in the study got two shots of either the BNT162b2 or mRNA-1273 vaccine. Produced via immunoSEQ multiplex PCR; TCRdb's table is partial and in-frame only. Of approximately 25,000 clones in the sample, about 75% were seen once. Findings of the study overall: Early post-infection timepoints were absent, and convalescent patients were few.

To note about this clone: Its antigen is as yet unknown.

V lost 7 bases to trimming and J lost 1 base, with 14 bases between them. CDR1 is SNHLY, CDR2 FYNNEI, per germline. There are 16 residues in the CDR3. The rearrangement uses TRBV2 and TRBJ2-6; D gene unclear. The sequence was obtained from a human donor who received a COVID-19 vaccine. Some clones in this sample may be carry-over from other donors' samples. Here the sequenced sample was CD4+ T cells from PBMCs cultured with SARS-CoV-2 spike peptides, taken after COVID-19 vaccination. The CDR3 reads CASTKEARSGANVLTF. CDR3 nucleotide sequence: TGTGCCAGCACCAAAGAGGCTAGATCTGGGGCCAACGTCCTGACTTTC. Full variable domain (missing parts from reference TRBV2 and TRBJ2-6): EPEVTQTPSHQVTQMGQEVILRCVPISNHLYFYWYRQILGQKVEFLVSFYNNEISEKSEIFDDQFSVERPDGSNFTLKIRSTKLEDSAMYFCASTKEARSGANVLTFGAGSRLTVL.